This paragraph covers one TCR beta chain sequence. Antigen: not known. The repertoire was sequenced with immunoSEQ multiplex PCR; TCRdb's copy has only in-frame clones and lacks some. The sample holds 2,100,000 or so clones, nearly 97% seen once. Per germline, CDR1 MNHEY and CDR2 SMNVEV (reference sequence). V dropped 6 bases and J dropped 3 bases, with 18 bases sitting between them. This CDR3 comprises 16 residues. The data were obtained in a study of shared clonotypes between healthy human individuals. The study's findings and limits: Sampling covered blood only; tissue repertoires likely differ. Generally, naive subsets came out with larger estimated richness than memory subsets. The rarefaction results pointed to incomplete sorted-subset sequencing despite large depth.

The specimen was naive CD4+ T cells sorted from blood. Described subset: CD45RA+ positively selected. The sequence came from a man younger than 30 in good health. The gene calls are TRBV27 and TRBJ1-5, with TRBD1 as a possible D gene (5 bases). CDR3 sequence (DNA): TGTGCCAGCAGCCCTAGTTGGGGGGAGGTCAATCAGCCCCAGCATTTT. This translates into CASSPSWGEVNQPQHF.